This record looks at one T cell receptor (beta chain) sequence and its context. The antigen remains undetermined. The CDR3 extends over 13 amino acids. The ends were cut back, 1 base at V and 0 bases at J, with 3 bases in the middle. Germline V gives CDR1 MGHDK, CDR2 SYGVNS. The data were obtained in a study of cytomegalovirus exposure and HLA in healthy donors. The overall study: Samples from HLA-typed donors yielded around 85 million unique TCRs in an early data release.

The study's findings and limits: Later analysis identified a missense DCLRE1C variant that was linked to TCR beta V- and J-gene trimming. The availability of immune exposure information extended only to CMV serostatus.

PCR employed 60 Vbeta and 13 Jbeta primers. Measured with immunoSEQ multiplex PCR; TCRdb has only the in-frame clones, and not every one. Here the sample spans over 90,000 clones, 76% being singletons. The chain recombines TRBV25-1 with TRBJ2-5; D not certain. Sequencing input: PBMCs. The sequence was obtained from a woman under 30 in good health and CMV-seropositive. The CDR3 loop is CASSESYQETQYF. For the CDR3, the DNA is TGTGCCAGCAGTGAATCGTACCAAGAGACCCAGTACTTC.